The 28 T cell receptor beta chains below all came from one sample that was sequenced in a study of blood T cell repertoires in COVID-19. Clones were read by immunoSEQ multiplex PCR, and TCRdb kept only the in-frame ones, dropping some. The sample includes 220,000 or so clones, roughly four fifths of them seen just once. Sample: peripheral blood. Every receptor here comes from a woman aged 25 to 45 who had recovered from COVID-19.

The J gene is TRBJ2-1, the V gene TRBV6-1, with a weak D call TRBD2 (5 bases). Deletions cut 3 bases from V and 8 bases from J, with 11 bases between. From germline, CDR1 is MNHNS and CDR2 SASEGT. The CDR3 is made up of 13 amino acids. The chain's CDR3 is CASSEGVWYEQFF. The CDR3 DNA sequence: TGTGCCAGCAGTGAGGGAGTTTGGTATGAGCAGTTCTTC.

In regard to this clone: Other DNA sequences in this specimen translate into the identical CDR3. The rearrangement links TRBV5-6 to TRBJ2-3; 9 nucleotides line up with TRBD1. V lost 4 bases to trimming and J lost 4 bases; unmatched junction nucleotides: 4. CDR1 is SGHDT and CDR2 is YYEEEE in the germline V gene. This CDR3 region has 14 residues. The CDR3 nucleotides read TGTGCCAGCAGCCCCGGACAGGGGCCAGATACGCAGTATTTT. Protein sequence: CASSPGQGPDTQYF.

This sequence joins TRBV12-3 or TRBV12-4 and TRBJ1-5, with 10 positions matching TRBD1. This CDR3 region has 13 residues. The V and J ends lost 6 bases and 7 bases, in that order; junction bases with no gene match: 3. The CDR3 bases are TGTGCCAGCAGGCGGGACAGGGGACAGCCCCAGCATTTT. Translated, it gives CASRRDRGQPQHF.

The chain links TRBV5-1 to TRBJ1-1, with 7 bases aligning to TRBD1. The CDR3 is made up of 13 amino acids. Germline CDR1 and CDR2: SGHRS and YFSETQ. V dropped 4 bases and J dropped 7; count of bases not matched to a gene: 7. The CDR3 sequence is CASSLQGMGEAFF. The CDR3 region has the DNA TGCGCCAGCAGCCTACAGGGGATGGGTGAAGCTTTCTTT.

The chain carries TRBV28 and TRBJ2-7; 8 bases align to TRBD1. The germline gives CDR1 MDHEN, CDR2 SYDVKM. V shed 5 bases, J shed 7 bases, and the junction held 13 bases outside the gene matches. CDR3 length: 15 residues. The CDR3 reads CASSQWDRRRGEQYF. The CDR3 region has the DNA TGTGCCAGCAGTCAGTGGGACAGGAGGCGCGGGGAGCAGTACTTC.

This chain joins TRBV7-2 and TRBJ1-5, with 9 positions matching TRBD1. CDR3 length: 15 amino acids. The V segment lost 3 bases and the J segment 7 bases; nucleotides outside the gene matches: 7. Germline CDR1 reads SGHTA; CDR2 reads FQGNSA. The CDR3 sequence is CASSFKTGGWQPQHF. The CDR3 nucleotides are TGTGCCAGCAGCTTCAAAACAGGGGGCTGGCAGCCCCAGCATTTT.

This chain joins TRBV6-6 and TRBJ2-2; 7 bases are a match to TRBD1. Germline V gene sequence: CDR1 MNHNY, CDR2 SVGAGI (reference sequence). The CDR3 totals 13 residues. V lost 6 bases, J lost 3 bases, and 1 base stayed unmatched. The CDR3 coding sequence is TGTGCCAGCAGGCAGGGGGACACCGGGGAGCTGTTTTTT. It encodes CASRQGDTGELFF.

This clone is a singleton in its sample. J is TRBJ1-3 and V is TRBV5-1; no clear D gene. The CDR3 sequence is 16 residues long. The V gene lost 4 bases and the J gene lost 1 base, with 15 bases spanning the gap. Germline CDR1 and CDR2: SGHRS and YFSETQ. CDR3 amino acids: CASSPQSQPSGNTIYF. The CDR3 bases are TGCGCCAGCAGCCCACAGTCGCAGCCATCTGGAAACACCATATATTTT.

This chain uses TRBV5-1 with TRBJ1-5; D possibly corresponds to TRBD1 (6 bases). V lost 4 bases and J 5 bases, leaving 16 bases between the germline ends. Germline values: CDR1 SGHRS, CDR2 YFSETQ. There are 15 residues in the CDR3. The CDR3: CASSPGDKGYQPQHF. In DNA form, the CDR3 reads TGCGCCAGCAGCCCCGGGGACAAGGGGTATCAGCCCCAGCATTTT.

V and J are TRBV7-4 and TRBJ1-2, with TRBD1 identical over 11 bases. Germline V gene data show CDR1 as SGHVT and CDR2 as SQSDAQ. Trimming at V came to 4 bases and at J to 7 bases, leaving 8 bases not matched to a gene. This CDR3 region has 15 residues. CDR3: CASSSGTGGRRGYTF. CDR3 bases: TGTGCCAGCAGCTCCGGGACAGGGGGAAGGCGTGGCTACACCTTC.

In nucleotides, the CDR3 is TGTGCCAGCAGTGAGCCAGGGTCGACTTCAGCTAAGGGCACAGATACGCAGTATTTT. This sequence encodes CASSEPGSTSAKGTDTQYF. The genes are TRBV11-3 and TRBJ2-3, with D perhaps TRBD1 (5 bases). Trimming removed 6 bases from V and 1 base from J, with 26 bases in between. From germline, CDR1 is SGHNT and CDR2 YENEEA. The length of the CDR3 is 19 residues.

This chain uses TRBV6-5 with TRBJ2-1, with TRBD2 as a possible D gene (7 bases). Trimming stripped 7 bases from V and 10 bases from J, with 20 bases between. The CDR3 length is 14 residues. Looked up from germline, CDR1 is MNHEY and CDR2 is SVGAGI. The CDR3 is CASNEGGAPKEQFF. The CDR3 DNA reads as TGTGCCAGCAACGAGGGGGGGGCGCCTAAAGAGCAGTTCTTC.

J is TRBJ2-6 and V is TRBV28; TRBD2 matches 7 bases. Germline V gene data show CDR1 as MDHEN and CDR2 as SYDVKM. Trimming removed 11 bases from V and 3 bases from J; junction bases left unmatched: 13. The CDR3 length is 16 residues. The CDR3 sequence is CAVPGGRVSGANVLTF. CDR3 DNA: TGTGCCGTCCCCGGAGGGAGGGTGAGTGGGGCCAACGTCCTGACTTTC.

The J gene is TRBJ1-2, the V gene TRBV12-3 or TRBV12-4, with D possibly being TRBD1 (6 bases). The CDR3 runs to 13 residues. V gave up 2 bases and J gave up 4 bases, with 8 bases separating them. CDR3 bases: TGTGCCAGCAGTTTACAGGGGATCTATGGCTACACCTTC. It is translated as CASSLQGIYGYTF.

This clone occurred once. The junction departs from the called germline gene at one end, perhaps through a read error. V and J are TRBV7-7 and TRBJ2-2; D is undetermined. Germline V lookup: CDR1 SSHAT, CDR2 FNYEAQ (reference sequence). The CDR3 is 16 amino acids. This CDR3 is CASSLAGGPNTGELFF. As DNA, the CDR3 is TGTGCTAGCAGCTTAGCAGGCGGCCCGAACACCGGGGAGCTGTTTTTT. The whole variable domain, remainder taken from reference TRBV7-7 and TRBJ2-2, is GAGVSQSPRYKVTKRGQDVTLRCDPISSHATLYWYQQALGQGPEFLTYFNYEAQPDKSGLPSDRFSAERPEGSISTLTIQRTEQRDSAMYRCASSLAGGPNTGELFFGEGSRLTVL.

The chain employs TRBV5-1 and TRBJ2-7; 7 nucleotides align to TRBD2. The germline V gene has CDR1 SGHRS and CDR2 YFSETQ. The junction had 7 bases not matched to a gene; V was cut back by 3 bases and J by 4 bases. This CDR3 spans 14 amino acids. The DNA of the CDR3 is TGCGCCAGCAGCTCCGAGCGGGGACTATACGAGCAGTACTTC. This codes for CASSSERGLYEQYF.

The genes are TRBV28 and TRBJ1-5; D gene unclear. Germline V gives CDR1 MDHEN, CDR2 SYDVKM. V lost 1 base, J lost 2 bases, and 6 bases lay in between. The CDR3 length is 14 residues. Here the CDR3 reads CASSLLFRNQPQHF. For the CDR3, the DNA is TGTGCCAGCAGTTTATTATTCCGCAATCAGCCCCAGCATTTT.

The genes are TRBV14 and TRBJ2-7, with 8 bases identical to TRBD1. CDR1 is SGHDN and CDR2 is FVKESK in the germline V gene. Trimming at V came to 4 bases and at J to 3 bases, leaving 8 bases not matched to a gene. This CDR3 has 15 residues. The CDR3 loop is CASSPGQGGFYEQYF. In DNA form, the CDR3 reads TGTGCCAGCAGCCCCGGACAGGGAGGATTCTACGAGCAGTACTTC.

The chain has TRBV18 and TRBJ2-5; TRBD1 matches 10 bases. Germline CDR1 and CDR2: KGHSH and LQKENI. The J segment lost 3 bases and the V segment lost 3 bases, leaving 1 base of the junction unmatched. The CDR3 has 14 residues. The CDR3 region is CASSPTGGKETQYF. The DNA of the CDR3 is TGTGCCAGCTCACCGACAGGGGGCAAAGAGACCCAGTACTTC.

In its sample, this clone was seen a few times. The chain recombines TRBV6-5 with TRBJ1-4; 8 bases fit TRBD1. In germline, CDR1 is MNHEY, CDR2 SVGAGI. The CDR3 length is 13 residues. The ends lost 6 bases at V and 7 bases at J; junction bases unmatched: 4. The CDR3 protein is CASRAQGGEKLFF. DNA of the CDR3: TGTGCCAGCAGGGCACAGGGGGGTGAAAAACTGTTTTTT.

This sequence joins TRBV15 and TRBJ2-3; TRBD1 agrees at 10 bases. V gave up 3 bases and J gave up 1 base; unmatched junction bases: 1. The CDR3 sequence is 15 residues long. From germline, CDR1 is LNHNV and CDR2 YYDKDF (reference sequence). The CDR3 region has the DNA TGTGCCACCAGCAGCGGGACAGGGGGCACAGATACGCAGTATTTT. It specifies CATSSGTGGTDTQYF.

The chain has TRBV19 and TRBJ2-2; D is unresolved. The CDR3 is made up of 11 amino acids. The V gene's germline CDR1 is LNHDA and CDR2 SQIVND (reference sequence). Deletions cut 4 bases from V and 6 bases from J, with 3 bases between. The CDR3 loop reads CASSSAGELFF. Here the CDR3 DNA reads TGTGCCAGTAGTAGCGCCGGGGAGCTGTTTTTT.

The chain links TRBV29-1 to TRBJ2-3; TRBD2 might be the D (5 bases). V shed 1 base and J shed 4 bases, with 9 bases lying between them. Per the germline V gene, CDR1 is SQVTM and CDR2 is ANQGSEA. This CDR3 has 13 amino acids. The CDR3 loop reads CSVEVVASDTQYF. The CDR3 DNA sequence: TGCAGCGTTGAAGTGGTAGCGTCAGATACGCAGTATTTT.

This clone was observed a few times. This chain joins TRBV10-1 and TRBJ2-5; D perhaps matches TRBD2 (6 bases). CDR1 is WNHNN and CDR2 is SYGVQD in the germline V gene (reference sequence). This CDR3 is 13 amino acids long. Trimming took 7 bases from V and 5 from J, leaving 14 bases between them. The CDR3 region is CASTLREEETQYF. The CDR3 nucleotides are TGCGCCAGCACCCTAAGGGAGGAGGAGACCCAGTACTTC.

The V gene is TRBV15, the J gene TRBJ2-7, with D perhaps matching TRBD2 (5 bases). V was clipped by 0 bases and J by 0 bases, with 15 bases between them. Germline assignment: CDR1 LNHNV and CDR2 YYDKDF (reference sequence). This CDR3 region has 17 residues. The CDR3 sequence is CATSRDVGGPSSYEQYF. CDR3 DNA sequence: TGTGCCACCAGCAGAGATGTAGGCGGGCCGAGCTCCTACGAGCAGTACTTC.

The chain employs TRBV18 and TRBJ1-3; 7 nucleotides match TRBD1. The CDR3 is 17 amino acids. The junction had 8 bases not matched to a gene; V was cut back by 3 bases and J by 0 bases. The germline V gene encodes CDR1 KGHSH and CDR2 LQKENI. CDR3 coding DNA: TGTGCCAGCTCACCGTTGGGACAGCCTCGCTCTGGAAACACCATATATTTT. Protein sequence: CASSPLGQPRSGNTIYF.

The chain combines TRBV6-5 with TRBJ1-1; D gene ambiguous. Germline CDR1 and CDR2: MNHEY and SVGAGI. Trimming removed 7 bases at V and 4 bases at J, with 16 bases between. This CDR3 is built from 14 residues. The CDR3 coding sequence is TGTGCCAGCAATTCCGGGTCGGGTGCCACTGAAGCTTTCTTT. It specifies CASNSGSGATEAFF.

This chain uses TRBV4-1 with TRBJ2-4; TRBD2 matches at 8 bases. Germline assignment: CDR1 MGHRA and CDR2 YSYEKL. With 3 bases clipped from V and 0 bases from J, the junction kept 1 base outside the gene matches. The CDR3 has 15 amino acids. CDR3 sequence: CASSHSGVAKNIQYF. The CDR3 coding sequence is TGCGCCAGCAGCCATAGCGGGGTAGCCAAAAACATTCAGTACTTC.